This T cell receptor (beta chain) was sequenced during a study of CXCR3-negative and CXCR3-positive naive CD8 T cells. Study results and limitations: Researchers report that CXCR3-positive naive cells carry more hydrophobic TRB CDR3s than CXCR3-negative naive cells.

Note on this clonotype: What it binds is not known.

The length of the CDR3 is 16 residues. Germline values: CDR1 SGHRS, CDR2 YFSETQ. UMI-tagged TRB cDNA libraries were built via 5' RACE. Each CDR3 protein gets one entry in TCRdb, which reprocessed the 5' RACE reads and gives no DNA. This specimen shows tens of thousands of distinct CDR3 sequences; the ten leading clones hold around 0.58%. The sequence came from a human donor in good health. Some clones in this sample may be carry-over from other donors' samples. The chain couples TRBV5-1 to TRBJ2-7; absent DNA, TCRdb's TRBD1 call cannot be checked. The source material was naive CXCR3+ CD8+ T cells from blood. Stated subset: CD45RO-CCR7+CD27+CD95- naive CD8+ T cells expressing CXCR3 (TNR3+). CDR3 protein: CASSAPERGPLWEQYF.